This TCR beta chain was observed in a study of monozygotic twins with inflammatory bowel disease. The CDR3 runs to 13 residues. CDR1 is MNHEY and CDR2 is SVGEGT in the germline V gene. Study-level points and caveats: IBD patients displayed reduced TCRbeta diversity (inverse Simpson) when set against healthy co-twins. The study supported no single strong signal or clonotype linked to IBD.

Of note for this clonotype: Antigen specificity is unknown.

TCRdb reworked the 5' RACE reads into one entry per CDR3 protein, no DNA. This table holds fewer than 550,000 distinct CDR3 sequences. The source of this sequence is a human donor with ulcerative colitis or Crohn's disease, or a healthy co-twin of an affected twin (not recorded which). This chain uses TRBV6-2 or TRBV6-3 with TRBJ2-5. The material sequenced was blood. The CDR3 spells CASTRTGRETQYF.